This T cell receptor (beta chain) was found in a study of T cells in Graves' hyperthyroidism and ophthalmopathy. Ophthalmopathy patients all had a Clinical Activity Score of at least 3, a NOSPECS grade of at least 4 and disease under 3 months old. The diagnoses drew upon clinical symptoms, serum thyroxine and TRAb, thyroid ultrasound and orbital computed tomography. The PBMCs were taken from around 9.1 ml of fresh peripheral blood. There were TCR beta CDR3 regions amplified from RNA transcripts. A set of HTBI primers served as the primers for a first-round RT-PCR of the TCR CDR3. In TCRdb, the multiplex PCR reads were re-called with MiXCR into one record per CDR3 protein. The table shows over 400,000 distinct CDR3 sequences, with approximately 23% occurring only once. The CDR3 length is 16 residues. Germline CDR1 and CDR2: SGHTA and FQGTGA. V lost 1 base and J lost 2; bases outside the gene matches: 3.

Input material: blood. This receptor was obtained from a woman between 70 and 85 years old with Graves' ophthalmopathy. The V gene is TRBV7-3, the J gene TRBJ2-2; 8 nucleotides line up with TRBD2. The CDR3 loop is CASSLSSGINTGELFF. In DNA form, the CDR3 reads TGTGCCAGCAGCTTAAGTAGCGGGATAAACACCGGGGAGCTGTTTTTT.